The entry that follows covers one T cell receptor (beta chain) sequence. Its antigen is not known. TCRdb's table, derived via immunoSEQ multiplex PCR, lists solely in-frame clones and lacks some. The profile shows 80,000 to 100,000 clones, around 80% of them singletons. This record comes from a study of memory CD4+ T cells and cytomegalovirus serostatus. Study summary: Of the healthy Belgian adults, 9 were CMV seropositive and approximately 24 seronegative.

The sort gate was single viable CD3+CD4+CD8-CD45RO+ cells for memory CD4+ T cells. CDR1 is SGHTA and CDR2 is FQGTGA in the germline V gene. Deletions cut 1 base from V and 3 bases from J, with 10 bases between. The CDR3 totals 14 residues. Overall study results and limits: Each of approximately 70 CMV-associated TCRbeta sequences occurred in one to five individuals. Suggested: most of the CMV-linked TCR signature lies in CD4+ memory cells.

The sequence derives from an adult in good health and CMV-seropositive. This sequence joins TRBV7-3 and TRBJ2-7; D unresolved. Material for sequencing was memory CD4+ T cells from blood. The CDR3 DNA sequence: TGTGCCAGCAGCTTAAGCCACGGAAACTACGAGCAGTACTTC. Residues: CASSLSHGNYEQYF.